Each of the 22 T cell receptor beta chains below was sequenced from the same sample in a study of blood T cell repertoires in COVID-19. The assay was immunoSEQ multiplex PCR, and TCRdb's table has in-frame clones only and misses some. The sample consists of under 300,000 clones, approximately 89% of them appearing once. The sequencing input was PBMCs or T cells enriched from blood (not recorded which). Source of these receptors: a woman between 35 and 50 years old with acute COVID-19.

This clone was counted once. The rearrangement uses TRBV7-2 and TRBJ2-3, with 7 bases identical to TRBD2. CDR1 SGHTA and CDR2 FQGNSA come from the germline V gene. The CDR3 length is 15 residues. V was pared by 5 bases and J by 1 base, with 6 bases of the junction left unmatched. The CDR3 sequence: CASSLQAGRTDTQYF. CDR3 nucleotide sequence: TGTGCCAGCAGCCTACAAGCGGGACGCACAGATACGCAGTATTTT.

The J gene is TRBJ2-7, the V gene TRBV2; TRBD1 matches 10 bases. This CDR3 is 14 amino acids long. Germline V gene sequence: CDR1 SNHLY, CDR2 FYNNEI. J gave up 2 bases and V 4 bases, and 2 bases lay outside the gene matches. The CDR3 sequence: CASSGGTGAYEQYF. CDR3 coding DNA: TGTGCCAGCAGTGGGGGGACAGGGGCCTACGAGCAGTACTTC.

The chain is built from TRBV5-1 and TRBJ2-2; TRBD2 agrees at 9 bases. The trim removed 7 bases at V and 4 bases at J, leaving 8 bases unmatched. This CDR3 spans 15 amino acids. Germline values: CDR1 SGHRS, CDR2 YFSETQ. CDR3 DNA sequence: TGCGCCAGCGGACCCCCTAGCGGGGTCACCGGGGAGCTGTTTTTT. This translates into CASGPPSGVTGELFF.

This sequence joins TRBV30 and TRBJ2-2, with D perhaps TRBD1 (5 bases). CDR3 size: 14 residues. The germline V gene has CDR1 GTSNPN and CDR2 SVGIG (reference sequence). V lost 0 bases and J lost 2, with 7 bases in between. This chain's CDR3 is CAWSVRGNTGELFF. In DNA, the CDR3 is TGTGCCTGGAGTGTTAGGGGTAACACCGGGGAGCTGTTTTTT.

This chain joins TRBV3-1 (or the pseudogene TRBV3-2) and TRBJ1-2; maybe TRBD1 (6 bases). This CDR3 contains 14 residues. CDR1 is LGHDT, CDR2 YNNKEL, per germline (reference sequence). V was pared by 4 bases and J by 8 bases, with 17 bases between. The CDR3 sequence is CASSPLRGRQGYTF. The CDR3 coding sequence is TGTGCCAGCAGCCCCTTGCGGGGGCGCCAGGGCTACACCTTC.

The genes are TRBV10-2 and TRBJ2-5, with D tentatively TRBD2 (5 bases). Germline V gene lookup returns CDR1 WSHSY and CDR2 SAAADI. The CDR3 spans 11 residues. Trimming stripped 7 bases from V and 6 bases from J, with 9 bases between. The CDR3 DNA reads as TGCGCCAGCACGTGGGAGCAGACCCAGTACTTC. Protein product: CASTWEQTQYF.

The chain uses TRBV6-5 and TRBJ1-4; 10 bases match TRBD1. V was pared by 6 bases and J by 7 bases, with 8 bases of the junction left unmatched. Per the germline V gene, CDR1 is MNHEY and CDR2 is SVGAGI. CDR3 length: 15 amino acids. Written as DNA, the CDR3 is TGTGCCAGCAGCACAGGATGGACAGGGGGTGAAAAACTGTTTTTT. It codes for CASSTGWTGGEKLFF.

This chain joins TRBV29-1 and TRBJ1-2; D is ambiguous. V lost 4 bases and J lost 8, with 8 bases in between. The CDR3 is made up of 10 amino acids. Germline assignment: CDR1 SQVTM and CDR2 ANQGSEA. CDR3 in DNA: TGCAGCGTTGGGAGCGGGGGCTACACCTTC. Residues: CSVGSGGYTF.

The rearrangement joins TRBV29-1 to TRBJ2-2; 7 bases map to TRBD2. This CDR3 has 13 residues. Germline V CDR1 and CDR2: SQVTM, ANQGSEA. J gave up 4 bases and V 7 bases, and 6 bases lay outside the gene matches. The CDR3 is CSAGTGGTGELFF. DNA for the CDR3: TGCAGCGCGGGGACGGGGGGCACCGGGGAGCTGTTTTTT.

V gene TRBV5-1 combines with J gene TRBJ1-3; D is uncertain. The V end lost 0 bases, the J end lost 3 bases, and 13 bases lay between the germline ends. This CDR3 contains 16 residues. Germline CDR1 is SGHRS and CDR2 is YFSETQ. CDR3 residues: CASSLGVTDSGNTIYF. The CDR3, as DNA: TGCGCCAGCAGCTTGGGCGTGACTGATAGTGGAAACACCATATATTTT.

The chain has TRBV12-5 and TRBJ2-1; 11 bases are a match to TRBD1. Trimming removed 1 base from V and 12 bases from J; junction bases left unmatched: 11. The CDR3 sequence is 16 residues long. Germline CDR1 LGHNT, CDR2 FRNRAP. This CDR3 reads CASGLAQDRGPRGQFF. The CDR3 DNA follows: TGTGCTAGTGGTTTGGCGCAGGACAGGGGGCCTAGAGGGCAGTTCTTC.

V gene TRBV6-2 or TRBV6-3 combines with J gene TRBJ2-3; TRBD2 is a possible D gene (6 bases). Germline values: CDR1 MNHEY, CDR2 SVGEGT. This CDR3 spans 14 amino acids. V lost 5 bases, J lost 6 bases, and 15 bases lay in between. For the CDR3, the DNA is TGTGCCAGCAGTGGACTTAGCGGTAGGGATACGCAGTATTTT. Its protein product is CASSGLSGRDTQYF.

This chain links TRBV7-9 with TRBJ1-6, with D unclear. Between the trimmed V and J ends, which lost 5 bases and 10 bases, there was a span of 12 bases. This CDR3 has 13 residues. In germline, CDR1 is SEHNR, CDR2 FQNEAQ (reference sequence). The CDR3 here is CASSTLSASPLHF. The CDR3 coding sequence is TGTGCCAGCAGCACCCTTAGCGCCTCACCCCTCCACTTT.

This chain joins TRBV2 and TRBJ1-5; 8 bases are a match to TRBD1. V lost 6 bases and J lost 0; bases outside the gene matches: 10. Germline assignment: CDR1 SNHLY and CDR2 FYNNEI. The CDR3 has 17 amino acids. CDR3 region: CASSAGTGLGSNQPQHF. The CDR3 nucleotides read TGTGCCAGCAGCGCGGGGACAGGACTGGGTAGCAATCAGCCCCAGCATTTT.

The rearrangement uses TRBV27 and TRBJ2-2, with 8 bases identical to TRBD1. The CDR3 is 15 amino acids. V lost 2 bases and J lost 6; bases outside the gene matches: 5. Germline V gene sequence: CDR1 MNHEY, CDR2 SMNVEV (reference sequence). CDR3 nucleotide sequence: TGTGCCAGCAGTTTACTTAGACAGGGGTCCGGGGAGCTGTTTTTT. It yields the protein CASSLLRQGSGELFF.

This chain connects TRBV29-1 to TRBJ2-3; 7 bases map to TRBD1. This CDR3 has 14 amino acids. The germline V gene has CDR1 SQVTM and CDR2 ANQGSEA. Trimming took 8 bases from V and 0 from J; bases not matched to a gene: 8. The CDR3 here is CSLRTGLSTDTQYF. CDR3 nucleotides: TGCAGCCTACGGACAGGCCTTAGCACAGATACGCAGTATTTT.

A single count supports this clone. V gene TRBV15 combines with J gene TRBJ2-7, with 10 bases fitting TRBD2. Germline V lookup: CDR1 LNHNV, CDR2 YYDKDF (reference sequence). J lost 3 bases, V lost 0 bases, and 5 bases had no gene match. The CDR3 sequence is 16 residues long. CDR3 residues: CATSREPGLANYEQYF. The CDR3 coding sequence is TGTGCCACCAGCAGAGAGCCGGGACTAGCGAACTACGAGCAGTACTTC.

This clone was seen a single time. The V and J genes are TRBV5-4 and TRBJ2-5; 10 positions match TRBD2. This CDR3 contains 17 residues. Trimming at V came to 2 bases and at J to 5 bases, leaving 12 bases not matched to a gene. Germline values: CDR1 SGHNT, CDR2 YYREEE (reference sequence). The CDR3 sequence: CASSLAAGGPGPETQYF. DNA of the CDR3: TGTGCCAGCAGCTTAGCAGCGGGGGGGCCTGGTCCGGAGACCCAGTACTTC. Full variable domain (rest looked up from reference TRBV5-4 and TRBJ2-5): ETGVTQSPTHLIKTRGQQVTLRCSSQSGHNTVSWYQQALGQGPQFIFQYYREEENGRGNFPPRFSGLQFPNYSSELNVNALELDDSALYLCASSLAAGGPGPETQYFGPGTRLLVL.

The J gene is TRBJ2-2, the V gene TRBV18; D is unclear. Trimming took 2 bases from V and 2 from J, leaving 15 bases between them. This CDR3 is built from 17 residues. CDR1 and CDR2 (germline): KGHSH, LQKENI. CDR3 protein: CASSPSQSFRNTGELFF. CDR3 nucleotides: TGTGCCAGCTCACCATCCCAGTCCTTCCGAAACACCGGGGAGCTGTTTTTT. The full variable domain, its missing parts supplied by reference TRBV18 and TRBJ2-2, is NAGVMQNPRHLVRRRGQEARLRCSPMKGHSHVYWYRQLPEEGLKFMVYLQKENIIDESGMPKERFSAEFPKEGPSILRIQQVVRGDSAAYFCASSPSQSFRNTGELFFGEGSRLTVL.

The chain links TRBV18 to TRBJ2-2; D is perhaps TRBD2 (5 bases). CDR3 length equals 11 residues. The ends were cut back, 5 bases at V and 7 bases at J, with 5 bases in the middle. Looked up from germline, CDR1 is KGHSH and CDR2 is LQKENI. The CDR3 region has the DNA TGTGCCAGCTCAACTAGCGGGGAGCTGTTTTTT. It specifies CASSTSGELFF.

The rearrangement links TRBV9 to TRBJ1-2; 7 nucleotides match TRBD1. The CDR3 has 10 amino acids. After removal of 3 bases from V and 14 bases from J, the junction contained 4 bases not matched to a gene. Germline CDR1 reads SGDLS; CDR2 reads YYNGEE. The CDR3: CASSGTGATF. In nucleotides, the CDR3 is TGTGCCAGCAGCGGGACAGGCGCTACCTTC.

The genes are TRBV2 and TRBJ1-6, with 8 bases fitting TRBD1. The trim removed 8 bases at V and 6 bases at J, leaving 3 bases unmatched. There are 13 residues in the CDR3. Germline V gives CDR1 SNHLY, CDR2 FYNNEI. The DNA for the CDR3 is TGTGCCAGCCGACAGGGGTCTAATTCACCCCTCCACTTT. Amino acids: CASRQGSNSPLHF.